The 9 T cell receptor beta chains below all came from one sample that was sequenced in a study of shared clonotypes between healthy human individuals. Using immunoSEQ multiplex PCR, the repertoire was profiled, and TCRdb retains in-frame clones only, with some absent. The repertoire holds roughly 220,000 clones, with about 65% as singletons. Sequencing used memory CD4+ T cells sorted from blood. The sample's subset: CD45RA-negative fraction. These receptors came from a man aged 30-40 years in good health.

This clone was found once. The chain uses TRBV5-1 and TRBJ2-3; D uncertain. The V end lost 0 bases, the J end lost 6 bases, and 8 bases lay between the germline ends. CDR1 and CDR2 (germline): SGHRS, YFSETQ. There are 13 residues in the CDR3. In nucleotides, the CDR3 is TGCGCCAGCAGCTTGGGTACTCGGGATACGCAGTATTTT. It translates to CASSLGTRDTQYF.

This clone came up many times. The J gene is TRBJ2-5, the V gene TRBV11-2; 8 nucleotides line up with TRBD1. The CDR3 is 16 residues long. The V gene end was trimmed by 5 bases and the J gene end by 4 bases; junction bases not matched to a gene: 12. Germline loops: CDR1 SGHAT, CDR2 FQNNGV. The CDR3 spells CASSVIWTGRGETQYF. The CDR3 bases are TGTGCCAGCAGCGTAATATGGACAGGGAGAGGAGAGACCCAGTACTTC.

This chain connects TRBV11-2 to TRBJ2-7; D gene unclear. The V and J ends lost 0 bases and 3 bases respectively, with 9 bases between them. Germline V gene sequence: CDR1 SGHAT, CDR2 FQNNGV. The CDR3 extends over 14 amino acids. The CDR3 protein is CASSLDRVLYEQYF. Written as DNA, the CDR3 is TGTGCCAGCAGCTTAGACAGAGTGCTCTACGAGCAGTACTTC.

This clone has only one observation. The genes are TRBV19 and TRBJ1-5, with D perhaps TRBD1 (5 bases). Germline CDR1 LNHDA, CDR2 SQIVND (reference sequence). The CDR3 has 14 amino acids. V dropped 1 base and J dropped 6 bases, with 10 bases sitting between them. CDR3 DNA: TGTGCCAGTAGTATAGGAGGCAGGGCTCAGCCCCAGCATTTT. This encodes CASSIGGRAQPQHF.

The V call is TRBV19, the J call TRBJ2-3, with 11 positions matching TRBD2. This CDR3 spans 15 amino acids. Trimming removed 3 bases from V and 4 bases from J; junction bases left unmatched: 3. CDR1 is LNHDA, CDR2 SQIVND, per germline (reference sequence). CDR3 nucleotide sequence: TGTGCCAGTAGTATTACTAGCGGGAGCTCAGATACGCAGTATTTT. It translates to CASSITSGSSDTQYF. Based on the CDR3 plus reference TRBV19 and TRBJ2-3, the full variable domain is DGGITQSPKYLFRKEGQNVTLSCEQNLNHDAMYWYRQDPGQGLRLIYYSQIVNDFQKGDIAEGYSVSREKKESFPLTVTSAQKNPTAFYLCASSITSGSSDTQYFGPGTRLTVL.

The chain has TRBV11-3 and TRBJ2-5; 7 positions agree with TRBD1. In germline, CDR1 is SGHNT, CDR2 YENEEA. V lost 3 bases, J lost 7 bases, and 5 bases stayed unmatched. The CDR3 loop spans 13 amino acids. The CDR3 nucleotides are TGTGCCAGCAGCTTTACAGGGGTGGGGACCCAGTACTTC. It translates to CASSFTGVGTQYF. The variable domain in full, with the rest retrieved from reference TRBV11-3 and TRBJ2-5, is EAGVVQSPRYKIIEKKQPVAFWCNPISGHNTLYWYLQNLGQGPELLIRYENEEAVDDSQLPKDRFSAERLKGVDSTLKIQPAELGDSAVYLCASSFTGVGTQYFGPGTRLLVL.

This clone has only a few counts. The chain is built from TRBV5-5 and TRBJ1-1, with no clear D. The V end was cut by 0 bases, the J end by 7 bases, with 10 bases between. This CDR3 comprises 13 residues. Germline V gene sequence: CDR1 SGHKS, CDR2 YYEKEE (reference sequence). The CDR3 sequence: CASSLVVSIEAFF. DNA of the CDR3: TGTGCCAGCAGCTTGGTAGTCAGTATTGAAGCTTTCTTT.

On this clone itself: The sample holds other DNA sequences that translate to the same CDR3. The chain recombines TRBV7-2 with TRBJ2-7; D uncertain. The CDR3 runs to 11 residues. Trimming took off 0 bases at V and 7 bases at J, with 4 bases between the two ends. Germline-derived CDR1 and CDR2 are SGHTA and FQGNSA. Here the CDR3 DNA reads TGTGCCAGCAGCTTAGCGGGGGAGCAGTACTTC. Translated: CASSLAGEQYF.

V is TRBV29-1 and J is TRBJ2-1; TRBD2 aligns across 13 bases. Germline values: CDR1 SQVTM, CDR2 ANQGSEA. This CDR3 has 13 residues. V lost 7 bases to trimming and J lost 5 bases; unmatched junction nucleotides: 2. CDR3 sequence (DNA): TGCAGCGGGGGACTAGCGGGAAACAATGAGCAGTTCTTC. Its protein product is CSGGLAGNNEQFF.